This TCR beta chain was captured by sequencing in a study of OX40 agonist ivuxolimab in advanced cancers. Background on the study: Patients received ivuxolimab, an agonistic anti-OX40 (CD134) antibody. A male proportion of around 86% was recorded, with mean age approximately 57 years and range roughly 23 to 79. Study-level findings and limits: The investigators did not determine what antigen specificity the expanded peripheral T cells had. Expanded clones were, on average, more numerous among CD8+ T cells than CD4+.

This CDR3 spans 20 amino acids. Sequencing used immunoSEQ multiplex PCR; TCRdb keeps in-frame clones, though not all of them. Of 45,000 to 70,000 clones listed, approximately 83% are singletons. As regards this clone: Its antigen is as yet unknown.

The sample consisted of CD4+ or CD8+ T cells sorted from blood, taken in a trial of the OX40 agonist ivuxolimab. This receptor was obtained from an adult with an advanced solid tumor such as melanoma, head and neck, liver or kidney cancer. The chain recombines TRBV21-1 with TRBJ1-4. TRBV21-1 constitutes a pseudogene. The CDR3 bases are TGTGCCAGCAGCAAAAAGAAGATGCCGGTTAGGTTGGAAACTAATGAAAAACTGTTTTTT. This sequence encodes CASSKKKMPVRLETNEKLFF.